The 23 T cell receptor beta chains presented below share a single source sample, sequenced in a study of vaccination and CD4 T cells after COVID-19. Treatment described: roughly ten-day PBMC culture with coronavirus spike peptide pools or control peptides (ViraFEST assay). Cultured CD4+ T-cell DNA underwent Oncomine TCR Beta short-read sequencing. TCRdb reprocessed the PCR reads with MiXCR, giving one entry per CDR3 protein. Of around 13,000 distinct CDR3 sequences detected, 20% to 30% appear once; the ten largest clones hold 15% to 20%. These TCRs are of unknown antigen specificity. The specimen was CD4+ T cells from blood, cultured in vitro, collected after SARS-CoV-2 vaccination. These receptor sequences come from a human donor who had recovered from COVID-19.

This clonotype appeared a few times. The CDR3 loop reads CASSRGTLSNQPQHF. The CDR3 coding sequence is TGTGCCAGTTCCAGGGGGACTTTGAGCAATCAGCCCCAGCATTTT. The V gene is TRBV19, the J gene TRBJ1-5; 7 bases match TRBD1. After removal of 8 bases from V and 1 base from J, the junction contained 8 bases not matched to a gene. The CDR3 spans 15 residues. Per germline, CDR1 LNHDA and CDR2 SQIVND (reference sequence).

The sample holds a few counts of this clonotype. This chain connects TRBV20-1 to TRBJ2-5; D remains ambiguous. The ends were cut back, 6 bases at V and 5 bases at J, with 10 bases in the middle. The length of the CDR3 is 11 residues. Germline CDR1 reads DFQATT; CDR2 reads SNEGSKA (reference sequence). In DNA form, the CDR3 reads TGCAGTGCCCCGATTAGGGAGACCCAGTACTTC. Translating it yields CSAPIRETQYF.

This clonotype was observed a few times. The V and J genes are TRBV20-1 and TRBJ2-3, with TRBD1 identical over 9 bases. CDR3 length: 13 residues. The J segment lost 4 bases and the V segment lost 6 bases, leaving 5 bases of the junction unmatched. Germline CDR1 reads DFQATT; CDR2 reads SNEGSKA (reference sequence). The CDR3 DNA reads as TGCAGTGCGAGGTACAGGGGGCCAGATACGCAGTATTTT. Protein sequence: CSARYRGPDTQYF.

The genes are TRBV9 and TRBJ2-1; no definite D call. This CDR3 contains 17 residues. V was cut by 0 bases and J by 3 bases, with 16 bases left in between. Per germline, CDR1 SGDLS and CDR2 YYNGEE. The DNA for the CDR3 is TGTGCCAGCAGCGTAGGTCTGGCCCTCCCCGGCTACAATGAGCAGTTCTTC. Its protein is CASSVGLALPGYNEQFF.

This clonotype was seen a handful of times. V usage is TRBV29-1 and J usage is TRBJ2-3; D is unclear. This CDR3 region has 12 residues. Germline lookup yields CDR1 SQVTM and CDR2 ANQGSEA. V shed 8 bases and J shed 0 bases, with 9 bases lying between them. CDR3 amino acids: CSLTSSTDTQYF. CDR3 nucleotides: TGCAGCCTGACCTCTAGCACAGATACGCAGTATTTT.

J is TRBJ1-6 and V is TRBV6-1; D unresolved. The germline V and J ends were trimmed by 8 bases and 4 bases, with 21 bases remaining between them. This CDR3 has 17 residues. The V gene's germline CDR1 is MNHNS and CDR2 SASEGT. The CDR3 sequence: CASFPFPGTAYNSPLHF. CDR3 nucleotides: TGTGCCAGCTTCCCTTTCCCTGGTACAGCTTATAATTCACCCCTCCACTTT.

This clonotype was observed a handful of times. V usage is TRBV24-1 and J usage is TRBJ1-1; maybe TRBD1 (6 bases). Germline-derived CDR1 and CDR2 are KGHDR and SFDVKD. Deletions cut 7 bases from V and 1 base from J, with 6 bases between. CDR3 length equals 12 residues. This CDR3 reads CATRQGNTEAFF. CDR3 DNA sequence: TGTGCCACCAGACAGGGGAACACTGAAGCTTTCTTT.

This clonotype has more than one count but fewer than ten. This chain connects TRBV7-8 to TRBJ2-7, with TRBD2 matching 12 bases. There are 17 residues in the CDR3. Trimming removed 6 bases from V and 4 bases from J; junction bases left unmatched: 13. Germline loops: CDR1 SGHVS, CDR2 FQNEAQ. The CDR3 region is CASRDLTTSGRGYEQYF. CDR3 bases: TGTGCCAGCAGGGACCTGACGACTAGCGGGAGAGGGTACGAGCAGTACTTC.

CDR3 bases: TGCAGCGTTGATAAAGTTTTTGGGCAGTTCTTC. Its translation: CSVDKVFGQFF. The rearrangement joins TRBV29-1 to TRBJ2-1; D is undetermined. Germline CDR1 and CDR2: SQVTM and ANQGSEA. Trimming removed 3 bases from V and 12 bases from J, with 12 bases in between. This CDR3 comprises 11 residues.

V is TRBV11-2 and J is TRBJ2-7; D is unresolved. The CDR3 has 15 amino acids. Germline CDR1 SGHAT, CDR2 FQNNGV. Trimming pared 0 bases from V and 5 bases from J, leaving 14 bases between. Here the CDR3 reads CASSLEDRTSHEQYF. The CDR3 DNA is TGTGCCAGCAGCTTAGAGGATAGGACGTCGCACGAGCAGTACTTC. Full variable domain (rest looked up from reference TRBV11-2 and TRBJ2-7): EAGVAQSPRYKIIEKRQSVAFWCNPISGHATLYWYQQILGQGPKLLIQFQNNGVVDDSQLPKDRFSAERLKGVDSTLKIQPAKLEDSAVYLCASSLEDRTSHEQYFGPGTRLTVT.

This clonotype has just a few counts. This chain links TRBV12-3 or TRBV12-4 with TRBJ2-4; the match to TRBD1 covers 10 bases. The trim removed 5 bases at V and 10 bases at J, leaving 5 bases unmatched. The CDR3 length is 13 residues. The CDR3 reads CASSGWTGGIQYF. The CDR3 DNA sequence: TGTGCCAGCAGTGGGTGGACAGGGGGGATTCAGTACTTC.

The chain carries TRBV6-2 or TRBV6-3 and TRBJ2-2; D uncertain. The CDR3 length is 12 residues. Deletions cut 0 bases from V and 9 bases from J, with 5 bases between. Per the germline V gene, CDR1 is MNHEY and CDR2 is SVGEGT. CDR3 bases: TGTGCCAGCAGTTACTCTAGGAGGGAGCTGTTTTTT. Translating gives CASSYSRRELFF.

This clonotype was recorded a few times. V and J are TRBV7-2 and TRBJ2-5; D is ambiguous. This CDR3 has 13 amino acids. Germline loops: CDR1 SGHTA, CDR2 FQGNSA. Trimming took 3 bases from V and 1 from J, leaving 6 bases between them. The DNA for the CDR3 is TGTGCCAGCAGCTTGTCAGTCCAAGAGACCCAGTACTTC. Translation: CASSLSVQETQYF.

This clonotype occurred a few times. The rearrangement uses TRBV11-2 and TRBJ2-7; D is uncertain. The CDR3 spans 12 residues. Germline CDR1 SGHAT, CDR2 FQNNGV. Trimming pared 0 bases from V and 4 bases from J, leaving 4 bases between. CDR3 loop: CASSLDRYEQYF. DNA for the CDR3: TGTGCCAGCAGCTTAGATCGTTACGAGCAGTACTTC.

This chain links TRBV7-8 with TRBJ2-1; TRBD2 matches at 10 bases. J was trimmed by 8 bases and V by 8 bases; bases with no gene match: 15. Germline V CDR1 and CDR2: SGHVS, FQNEAQ. The CDR3 is made up of 16 amino acids. The CDR3: CASGVAAGGPSDEQFF. Written as DNA, the CDR3 is TGTGCCAGCGGGGTAGCAGCGGGAGGGCCCTCGGATGAGCAGTTCTTC.

The rearrangement joins TRBV7-2 to TRBJ2-2; 8 bases agree with TRBD2. This CDR3 has 15 amino acids. The V segment lost 5 bases and the J segment 5 bases; nucleotides outside the gene matches: 7. Per germline, CDR1 SGHTA and CDR2 FQGNSA. This CDR3 reads CASSRSGSLTGELFF. CDR3 bases: TGTGCCAGCAGCAGAAGCGGGAGCTTAACCGGGGAGCTGTTTTTT.

By sample fraction, this clonotype is medium-sized. This rearrangement joins TRBV6-2 or TRBV6-3 to TRBJ1-6; D possibly corresponds to TRBD1 (6 bases). CDR3 length equals 14 residues. Trimming stripped 5 bases from V and 10 bases from J, with 15 bases between. Germline V gene sequence: CDR1 MNHEY, CDR2 SVGEGT. CDR3 amino acids: CASSGYRGFSPLHF. CDR3 DNA sequence: TGTGCCAGCAGTGGGTATAGGGGGTTCTCACCCCTCCACTTT.

This clonotype was seen a handful of times. V and J are TRBV12-3 or TRBV12-4 and TRBJ2-2; D remains unclear. V lost 7 bases to trimming and J lost 1 base, with 13 bases between them. CDR3 length equals 15 residues. CDR3 nucleotides: TGTGCCAGCAATCCCCAAGGGAAGAACACCGGGGAGCTGTTTTTT. As protein: CASNPQGKNTGELFF.

The chain couples TRBV18 to TRBJ2-5; no clear D. The CDR3 is made up of 12 amino acids. V was clipped by 2 bases and J by 4 bases, with 5 bases between them. Germline values: CDR1 KGHSH, CDR2 LQKENI. CDR3 in DNA: TGTGCCAGCTCACCAGCAATAGAGACCCAGTACTTC. Translating gives CASSPAIETQYF.

This chain uses TRBV20-1 with TRBJ2-2, with D possibly being TRBD2 (6 bases). The V gene's germline CDR1 is DFQATT and CDR2 SNEGSKA (reference sequence). V lost 0 bases, J lost 6 bases, and 14 bases lay in between. This CDR3 region has 15 residues. The CDR3 here is CSARDPTGSSGELFF. The CDR3 nucleotides are TGCAGTGCTAGAGACCCCACCGGGAGTTCCGGGGAGCTGTTTTTT.

The chain has TRBV20-1 and TRBJ2-7; D gene ambiguous. Between the trimmed V and J ends, which lost 1 base and 1 base, there was a span of 8 bases. CDR3 length: 13 amino acids. The germline CDR1 and CDR2 sequences are DFQATT and SNEGSKA (reference sequence). CDR3 protein: CSARGPLSYEQYF. CDR3 nucleotides: TGCAGTGCTAGAGGACCACTTTCCTACGAGCAGTACTTC.

This clonotype was counted only a few times. This chain uses TRBV6-5 with TRBJ2-1, with 12 bases fitting TRBD2. J was trimmed by 2 bases and V by 4 bases; bases with no gene match: 12. Per germline, CDR1 MNHEY and CDR2 SVGAGI. The CDR3 runs 19 residues. The CDR3 nucleotides are TGTGCCAGCAGTTCCCCAAGGCTAGCGGGAGGGCCGACCTACAATGAGCAGTTCTTC. It encodes CASSSPRLAGGPTYNEQFF.

V usage is TRBV7-9 and J usage is TRBJ1-5, with 9 bases lining up with TRBD1. Germline CDR1 and CDR2: SEHNR and FQNEAQ (reference sequence). The CDR3 has 17 residues. Trimming removed 5 bases from V and 1 base from J; junction bases left unmatched: 9. Here the CDR3 reads CASSRTGTGLSNQPQHF. In nucleotides, the CDR3 is TGTGCCAGCAGCCGAACTGGGACAGGGCTGAGCAATCAGCCCCAGCATTTT.